The subject of this entry is one T cell receptor (beta chain). Participant-given clinical history determined each cohort assignment. The protocol was immunoSEQ multiplex PCR, while the TCRdb copy is restricted to in-frame clones and leaves out a portion. The table shows approximately 200,000 clones, with approximately 81% occurring only once. The entry originates in a study of blood T cell repertoires in COVID-19. Background on the study: T cells, B-cell-depleted T cells, or PBMCs supplied cDNA or gDNA.

CDR1 and CDR2 (germline): MNHEY, SMNVEV (reference sequence). The CDR3 sequence is 17 residues long. V gave up 5 bases and J gave up 2 bases; unmatched junction bases: 11. The source material was PBMCs or T cells enriched from blood (not recorded which). The TCR was taken from a man between 40 and 49 years old who had recovered from COVID-19. The chain carries TRBV27 and TRBJ2-5; 10 bases agree with TRBD2. The CDR3 sequence is CASSPQAAGGPQETQYF. The CDR3 nucleotides are TGTGCCAGCAGTCCCCAAGCAGCGGGAGGGCCTCAAGAGACCCAGTACTTC.